The 28 T cell receptor beta chains below come from one sample, sequenced in a study of blood T cells in healthy people across ages. It was with a sample-barcoded 5' primer and a J-beta primer mix that a second PCR of roughly 6 to 12 cycles was run. Via MiXCR, TCRdb re-called the 5' RACE reads, giving one row per CDR3 protein. Among 650,000 to 800,000 distinct CDR3 sequences listed, roughly 44% were seen once. Sequencing was performed on blood. The source of these receptors is a man in his sixties in good health.

The rearrangement joins TRBV2 to TRBJ1-6, with D possibly being TRBD1 (6 bases). Germline V gene data show CDR1 as SNHLY and CDR2 as FYNNEI. The CDR3 runs 13 residues. V was cut by 5 bases and J by 7 bases, with 9 bases left in between. CDR3 loop: CASSKGGNSPLHF. The DNA for the CDR3 is TGTGCCAGCAGTAAAGGGGGGAATTCACCCCTCCACTTT.

This clonotype was detected many times. A much larger clonotype is one base distant, so this may be a read error. The chain couples TRBV5-1 to TRBJ2-7; no definite D call. CDR1 is SGHRS, CDR2 YFSETQ, per germline. The CDR3 sequence is 11 residues long. CDR3 protein: CASSLEYEQYF. The CDR3 nucleotides are TGTGCCAGCAGCTTAGAGTACGAGCAGTACTTC.

This clonotype was counted at least ten times. V and J are TRBV20-1 and TRBJ2-5; D is possibly TRBD2 (5 bases). Germline assignment: CDR1 DFQATT and CDR2 SNEGSKA (reference sequence). There are 12 residues in the CDR3. V was shortened by 3 bases and J by 5 bases, with 10 bases between the two germline ends. CDR3 protein: CSASPGVETQYF. CDR3 nucleotide sequence: TGCAGTGCTAGTCCCGGGGTCGAGACCCAGTACTTC.

This clonotype was recorded only once. The CDR3 bases are TGTGCCAGCAGCGCCCGGGACTTCGGGGCCAACGTCCTGACTTTC. This gives the protein CASSARDFGANVLTF. This chain uses TRBV9 with TRBJ2-6, with D tentatively TRBD2 (6 bases). Trimming took 3 bases from V and 4 from J, leaving 11 bases between them. The CDR3 sequence is 15 residues long. CDR1 and CDR2 from the germline V gene are SGDLS and YYNGEE.

In its sample, this clonotype was seen once. The V call is TRBV7-9, the J call TRBJ2-1, with D possibly being TRBD1 (6 bases). Germline loops: CDR1 SEHNR, CDR2 FQNEAQ (reference sequence). Trimming stripped 5 bases from V and 5 bases from J, with 13 bases between. This CDR3 spans 14 amino acids. Here the CDR3 DNA reads TGTGCCAGCAGCGTCCGGGACATGAACAATGAGCAGTTCTTC. Translated: CASSVRDMNNEQFF.

The V call is TRBV20-1, the J call TRBJ1-6, with a tentative D call TRBD1 (6 bases). The length of the CDR3 is 17 residues. Looked up from germline, CDR1 is DFQATT and CDR2 is SNEGSKA (reference sequence). V lost 0 bases, J lost 2 bases, and 14 bases lay in between. The CDR3, as DNA: TGCAGTGCTAGAGAACAGGGTCGGCAGACCTATAATTCACCCCTCCACTTT. Translating it yields CSAREQGRQTYNSPLHF.

This clonotype showed up just a few times. The chain is built from TRBV20-1 and TRBJ2-5; TRBD1 matches 9 bases. The CDR3 spans 18 residues. The J segment lost 2 bases and the V segment lost 4 bases, leaving 17 bases of the junction unmatched. The germline V gene has CDR1 DFQATT and CDR2 SNEGSKA (reference sequence). CDR3 amino acids: CSANPGTGSIMGQETQYF. For the CDR3, the DNA is TGCAGTGCTAACCCCGGGACAGGGTCGATCATGGGTCAAGAGACCCAGTACTTC.

The chain recombines TRBV7-2 with TRBJ1-1, with a possible D match to TRBD1 (5 bases). The CDR3 totals 15 residues. V lost 1 base to trimming and J lost 4 bases, with 13 bases between them. Germline CDR1 is SGHTA and CDR2 is FQGNSA. In DNA form, the CDR3 reads TGTGCCAGCAGCTTAGTGGGGGAGATGGCCACTGAAGCTTTCTTT. Translation: CASSLVGEMATEAFF.

J is TRBJ2-5 and V is TRBV11-2; D is uncertain. The DNA end favors TRBJ2-7, so the J call may be wrong. This CDR3 has 17 residues. Germline loops: CDR1 SGHAT, CDR2 FQNNGV. CDR3 amino acids: CASSLAFGVSGTYEQYF. The CDR3 nucleotides read TGTGCCAGCAGCTTAGCATTCGGCGTCTCAGGTACCTACGAGCAGTACTTC.

CDR3 nucleotide sequence: TGTGCCAGCAGCTCGACTAGTATCGATGAGCAGTTCTTC. This translates into CASSSTSIDEQFF. This sequence joins TRBV11-2 and TRBJ2-1; a possible D gene is TRBD2 (6 bases). With 4 bases removed from V and 8 bases from J, the gap between germline ends came to 12 bases. The CDR3 extends over 13 amino acids. Germline-derived CDR1 and CDR2 are SGHAT and FQNNGV.

The genes are TRBV7-3 and TRBJ1-1, with D unresolved. Trimming pared 5 bases from V and 1 base from J, leaving 8 bases between. This CDR3 has 13 residues. The V gene's germline CDR1 is SGHTA and CDR2 FQGTGA. The DNA for the CDR3 is TGTGCCAGCAGCCTGGATCAGAACACTGAAGCTTTCTTT. The encoded protein is CASSLDQNTEAFF. The full variable domain, in which reference TRBV7-3 and TRBJ1-1 provide the parts outside the CDR3, is GAGVSQTPSNKVTEKGKYVELRCDPISGHTALYWYRQSLGQGPEFLIYFQGTGAADDSGLPNDRFFAVRPEGSVSTLKIQRTERGDSAVYLCASSLDQNTEAFFGQGTRLTVV.

The rearrangement links TRBV6-2 or TRBV6-3 to TRBJ1-2; perhaps TRBD1 as D (6 bases). V shed 6 bases and J shed 4 bases, with 18 bases lying between them. There are 15 residues in the CDR3. Germline CDR1 reads MNHEY; CDR2 reads SVGEGT. Here the CDR3 reads CASRTNRQATYGYTF. In DNA form, the CDR3 reads TGTGCCAGCAGAACCAACCGACAGGCCACCTATGGCTACACCTTC.

The rearrangement links TRBV5-1 to TRBJ2-3, with 7 positions matching TRBD1. The CDR3 sequence is 17 residues long. Germline CDR1 is SGHRS and CDR2 is YFSETQ. V lost 4 bases and J lost 0; bases outside the gene matches: 11. CDR3 protein: CASSTDGWGQSTDTQYF. The CDR3 region has the DNA TGCGCCAGCAGCACTGACGGATGGGGACAGAGCACAGATACGCAGTATTTT.

This chain uses TRBV4-1 with TRBJ2-4; D possibly uses TRBD1 or TRBD2 (6 bases each). CDR1 MGHRA and CDR2 YSYEKL come from the germline V gene. V lost 1 base and J lost 2, with 18 bases in between. This CDR3 region has 18 residues. CDR3 residues: CASSQGGSRGRSKNIQYF. In nucleotides, the CDR3 is TGCGCCAGCAGCCAAGGGGGATCCCGGGGGCGGTCCAAAAACATTCAGTACTTC.

A note on this clonotype: A read error may account for a junction end that differs from germline. The chain joins TRBV20-1 to TRBJ2-3; maybe TRBD2 (6 bases). Germline lookup yields CDR1 DFQATT and CDR2 SNEGSKA (reference sequence). The CDR3 is 17 amino acids. As DNA, the CDR3 is TGCGGTGCTAGAGATACGGGAGCGACCCATCGCACAGATACGCAGTATTTT. Its translation: CGARDTGATHRTDTQYF.

The V and J genes are TRBV5-6 and TRBJ2-5; tentative D call: TRBD2 (6 bases). V lost 7 bases to trimming and J lost 4 bases, with 17 bases between them. The CDR3 totals 14 residues. The germline V gene has CDR1 SGHDT and CDR2 YYEEEE. The CDR3 DNA is TGTGCCAGCGGCGGGGACCTAGCAGGAGAGACCCAGTACTTC. Translation: CASGGDLAGETQYF.

This clonotype was seen only a few times. V usage is TRBV6-2 or TRBV6-3 and J usage is TRBJ2-7; perhaps TRBD1 as D (5 bases). The CDR3 is made up of 22 amino acids. The germline V gene has CDR1 MNHEY and CDR2 SVGEGT. Between the trimmed V and J ends, which lost 2 bases and 3 bases, there was a span of 35 bases. In DNA form, the CDR3 reads TGTGCCAGCAGTTACCCGGGTCTGGCAGGGAAAACCCCCGGTGATCTCTACTACGAGCAGTACTTC. Translation gives CASSYPGLAGKTPGDLYYEQYF.

V is TRBV20-1 and J is TRBJ2-5, with 9 bases matching TRBD1. The CDR3 runs 15 residues. Looked up from germline, CDR1 is DFQATT and CDR2 is SNEGSKA (reference sequence). Germline trimming cut 3 bases from V and 3 bases from J; bases unmatched to any gene: 8. The CDR3 reads CSASAQGALEETQYF. The CDR3 DNA reads as TGCAGTGCTAGTGCACAGGGGGCTTTAGAAGAGACCCAGTACTTC.

The chain carries TRBV28 and TRBJ2-5; 8 positions agree with TRBD2. J gave up 5 bases and V 5 bases, and 7 bases lay outside the gene matches. The CDR3 loop spans 14 amino acids. The V gene's germline CDR1 is MDHEN and CDR2 SYDVKM. CDR3 in DNA: TGTGCCAGCAGTCAAGGGGGACTAGGGGAGACCCAGTACTTC. It codes for CASSQGGLGETQYF. Filled out from reference TRBV28 and TRBJ2-5, the complete variable domain reads DVKVTQSSRYLVKRTGEKVFLECVQDMDHENMFWYRQDPGLGLRLIYFSYDVKMKEKGDIPEGYSVSREKKERFSLILESASTNQTSMYLCASSQGGLGETQYFGPGTRLLVL.

Written as DNA, the CDR3 is TGTGCCAGCAGCTTAGCGGTTATGGGGGAAAGGGCTGAAGCTTTCTTT. Its translation is CASSLAVMGERAEAFF. J is TRBJ1-1 and V is TRBV7-9; a weak D match, TRBD1 (5 bases). Trimming stripped 0 bases from V and 6 bases from J, with 17 bases between. Per the germline V gene, CDR1 is SEHNR and CDR2 is FQNEAQ (reference sequence). This CDR3 is 16 amino acids long.

Notes on this clonotype: Since a much larger clone is just one base distant, this may be a read error. The chain links TRBV6-2 or TRBV6-3 to TRBJ1-2; 9 nucleotides match TRBD1. Germline values: CDR1 MNHEY, CDR2 SVGEGT. The CDR3 runs 13 residues. The CDR3 is CTSSPGTGHGYTF. In DNA form, the CDR3 reads TGTACCAGCAGTCCCGGGACAGGGCATGGCTACACCTTC.

This sequence joins TRBV30 and TRBJ1-5, with D hard to call. The V end was cut by 0 bases, the J end by 4 bases, with 7 bases between. Germline loops: CDR1 GTSNPN, CDR2 SVGIG (reference sequence). CDR3 length: 13 amino acids. The CDR3 loop reads CAWSVQLNQPQHF. In DNA, the CDR3 is TGTGCCTGGAGTGTACAGCTTAATCAGCCCCAGCATTTT.

To note about this clonotype: A much larger clone differs from this one at a single base, so this may be a read error. The chain links TRBV5-1 to TRBJ2-7; D remains unclear. Germline lookup yields CDR1 SGHRS and CDR2 YFSETQ. V was pared by 3 bases and J by 6 bases, with 13 bases between. The CDR3 is 13 amino acids. CDR3 in DNA: TGCGCCAGCAGCTCCGGAGCAGGCTGCGAGCAGTACTTC. The encoded protein is CASSSGAGCEQYF.

In its sample, this clonotype was seen a few times. The chain couples TRBV6-2 or TRBV6-3 to TRBJ2-5, with D uncertain. V lost 6 bases and J 4 bases, leaving 18 bases between the germline ends. Germline CDR1 is MNHEY and CDR2 is SVGEGT. CDR3 length: 15 residues. This chain's CDR3 is CASSLDMPTGETQYF. For the CDR3, the DNA is TGTGCCAGCAGCCTAGACATGCCAACGGGAGAGACCCAGTACTTC.

The gene calls are TRBV7-2 and TRBJ2-1, with 10 positions matching TRBD2. CDR1 and CDR2 from the germline V gene are SGHTA and FQGNSA. CDR3 length equals 15 residues. With 7 bases clipped from V and 5 bases from J, the junction kept 8 bases outside the gene matches. As DNA, the CDR3 is TGTGCCAGCATCCAAGCGGGGGGGCGGAACAATGAGCAGTTCTTC. Translated, it gives CASIQAGGRNNEQFF.

This clonotype was detected once. The rearrangement links TRBV20-1 to TRBJ1-2, with D possibly TRBD1 on 6 matching bases. Germline V lookup: CDR1 DFQATT, CDR2 SNEGSKA (reference sequence). The V end lost 4 bases, the J end lost 7 bases, and 13 bases lay between the germline ends. The length of the CDR3 is 12 residues. The CDR3 sequence is CSATQGRRGYTF. CDR3 coding DNA: TGCAGTGCTACCCAGGGGAGACGTGGCTACACCTTC.

The chain has TRBV6-5 and TRBJ1-2, with TRBD1 matching 10 bases. The CDR3 has 16 amino acids. Trimming took 9 bases from V and 0 from J; bases not matched to a gene: 10. The V gene's germline CDR1 is MNHEY and CDR2 SVGAGI. In nucleotides, the CDR3 is TGTGCCAGTCGTACGGGGACAGGGGAGCCTAACTATGGCTACACCTTC. Its protein is CASRTGTGEPNYGYTF.

This clonotype was observed a few times. The CDR3 DNA sequence: TGTGCCACCAGCAGAGCAGGGGTGGGCCAAGAGACCCAGTACTTC. Protein product: CATSRAGVGQETQYF. J is TRBJ2-5 and V is TRBV15, with a possible D match to TRBD1 (6 bases). The germline gives CDR1 LNHNV, CDR2 YYDKDF (reference sequence). V was shortened by 1 base and J by 1 base, with 10 bases between the two germline ends. The CDR3 sequence is 15 residues long.